This TCR beta chain was sequenced in a study of T cells and Merkel cell carcinoma outcomes (dated by TCRdb to 2019 to 2021). Some background on the complete study: In patients with Merkel cell carcinoma, researchers looked at whether the T-cell repertoire of the tumor, along with T-cell density, could predict clinical outcome. The full study reports these points: Clinical outcomes in Merkel cell carcinoma patients were reported to be predicted by T-cell repertoire features combined with T-cell density.

The CDR1 and CDR2 encoded by the germline V gene (reference sequence) are SEHNR and FQNEAQ. Trimming accounts for 2 bases at V and 0 bases at J, while the number of junction bases matched to no gene is 2. There are 15 amino acids in the CDR3, from cysteine to phenylalanine inclusive. Only the CDR3 part of the read is kept: 45 bases, read in frame from the first base. Samples were obtained from patients with Merkel cell carcinoma. Worth noting for this clone: The clone's antigen remains unknown. The record has no base qualities; no much larger clone is one base away.

Preparation of the library involved the immunoSEQ multiplex PCR assay. TCRdb's version of the immuneACCESS table is confined to in-frame rearrangements and falls short of the full clone set. An unresolved V gene accounts for under half of the shortfall where checked; the remainder is of unknown origin. For this sample the table gives about 15,000 clones, of which 85% to 90% were detected only once. About 7.9% of the sample belongs to the ten largest clones. Recombination connected TRBV7-9 to TRBJ2-3; 7 bases in the middle match TRBD1. This TCR came from a human donor with Merkel cell carcinoma. The sequenced material came from tumor tissue from Merkel cell carcinoma. The CDR3 reads CASSLPGQSTDTQYF. The nucleotides read TGTGCCAGCAGCTTACCGGGACAGAGCACAGATACGCAGTATTTT.